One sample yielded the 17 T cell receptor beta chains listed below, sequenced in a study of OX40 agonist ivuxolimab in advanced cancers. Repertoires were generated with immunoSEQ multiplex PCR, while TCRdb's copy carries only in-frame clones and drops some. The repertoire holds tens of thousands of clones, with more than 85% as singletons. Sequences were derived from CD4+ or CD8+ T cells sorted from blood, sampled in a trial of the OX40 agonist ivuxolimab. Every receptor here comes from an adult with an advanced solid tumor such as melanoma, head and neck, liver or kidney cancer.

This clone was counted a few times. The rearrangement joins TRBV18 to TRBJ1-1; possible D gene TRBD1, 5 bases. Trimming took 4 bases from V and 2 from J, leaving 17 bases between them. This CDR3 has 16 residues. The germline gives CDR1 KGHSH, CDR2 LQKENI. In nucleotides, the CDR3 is TGTGCCAGCTCACGTTTTACCGCCAGGGAAAACACTGAAGCTTTCTTT. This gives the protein CASSRFTARENTEAFF.

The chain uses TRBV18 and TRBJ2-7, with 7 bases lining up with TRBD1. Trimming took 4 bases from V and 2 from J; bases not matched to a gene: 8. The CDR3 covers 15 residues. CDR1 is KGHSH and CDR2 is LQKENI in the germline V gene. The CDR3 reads CASSRPGQSTYEQYF. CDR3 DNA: TGTGCCAGCTCACGACCGGGACAGTCCACCTACGAGCAGTACTTC.

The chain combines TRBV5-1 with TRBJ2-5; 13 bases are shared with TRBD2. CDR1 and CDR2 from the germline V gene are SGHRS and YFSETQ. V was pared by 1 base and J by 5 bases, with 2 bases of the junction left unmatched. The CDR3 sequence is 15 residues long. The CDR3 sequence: CASSLTSGRGETQYF. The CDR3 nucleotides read TGCGCCAGCAGCTTGACTAGCGGGAGGGGGGAGACCCAGTACTTC.

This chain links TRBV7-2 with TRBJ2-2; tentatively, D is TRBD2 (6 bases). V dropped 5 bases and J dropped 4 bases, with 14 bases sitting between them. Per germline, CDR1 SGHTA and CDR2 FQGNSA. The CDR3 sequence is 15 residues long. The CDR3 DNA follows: TGTGCCAGCAGCCCGCAGGGACTGGTCACCGGGGAGCTGTTTTTT. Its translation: CASSPQGLVTGELFF.

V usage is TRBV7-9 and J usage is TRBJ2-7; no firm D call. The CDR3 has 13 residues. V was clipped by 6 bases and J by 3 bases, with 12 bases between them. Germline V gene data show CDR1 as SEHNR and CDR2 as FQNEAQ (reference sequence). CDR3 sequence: CASRDPIHYEQYF. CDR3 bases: TGTGCCAGCAGGGACCCAATACACTACGAGCAGTACTTC.

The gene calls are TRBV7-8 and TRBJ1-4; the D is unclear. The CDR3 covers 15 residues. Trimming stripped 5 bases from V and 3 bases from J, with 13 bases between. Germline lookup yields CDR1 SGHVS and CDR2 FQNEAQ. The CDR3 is CASSHPRTSNEKLFF. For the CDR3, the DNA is TGTGCCAGCAGCCACCCGCGTACTTCTAATGAAAAACTGTTTTTT. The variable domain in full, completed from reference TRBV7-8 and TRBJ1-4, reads GAGVSQSPRYKVAKRGQDVALRCDPISGHVSLFWYQQALGQGPEFLTYFQNEAQLDKSGLPSDRFFAERPEGSVSTLKIQRTQQEDSAVYLCASSHPRTSNEKLFFGSGTQLSVL.

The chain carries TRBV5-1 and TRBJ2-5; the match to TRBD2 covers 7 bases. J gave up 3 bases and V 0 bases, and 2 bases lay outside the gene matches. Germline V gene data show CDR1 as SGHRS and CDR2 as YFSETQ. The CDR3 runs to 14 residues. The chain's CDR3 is CASSLASGKETQYF. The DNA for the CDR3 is TGCGCCAGCAGCTTGGCTAGCGGAAAAGAGACCCAGTACTTC.

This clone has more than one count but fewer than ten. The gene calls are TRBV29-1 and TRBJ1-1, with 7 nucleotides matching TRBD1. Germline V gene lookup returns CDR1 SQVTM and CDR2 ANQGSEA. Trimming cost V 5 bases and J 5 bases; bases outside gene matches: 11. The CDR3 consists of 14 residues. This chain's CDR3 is CSVRAGGMDTEAFF. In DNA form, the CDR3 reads TGCAGCGTTCGTGCAGGGGGGATGGATACTGAAGCTTTCTTT. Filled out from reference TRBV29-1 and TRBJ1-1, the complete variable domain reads SAVISQKPSRDICQRGTSLTIQCQVDSQVTMMFWYRQQPGQSLTLIATANQGSEATYESGFVIDKFPISRPNLTFSTLTVSNMSPEDSSIYLCSVRAGGMDTEAFFGQGTRLTVV.

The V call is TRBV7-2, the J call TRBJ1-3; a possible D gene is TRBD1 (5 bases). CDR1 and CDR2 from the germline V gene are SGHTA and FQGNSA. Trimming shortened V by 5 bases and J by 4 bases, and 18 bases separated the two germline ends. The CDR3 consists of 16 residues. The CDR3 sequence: CASSPGSTSSGNTIYF. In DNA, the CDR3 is TGTGCCAGCAGCCCAGGGTCTACTAGCTCGGGAAACACCATATATTTT. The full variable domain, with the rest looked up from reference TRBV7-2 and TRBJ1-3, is GAGVSQSPSNKVTEKGKDVELRCDPISGHTALYWYRQSLGQGLEFLIYFQGNSAPDKSGLPSDRFSAERTGGSVSTLTIQRTQQEDSAVYLCASSPGSTSSGNTIYFGEGSWLTVV.

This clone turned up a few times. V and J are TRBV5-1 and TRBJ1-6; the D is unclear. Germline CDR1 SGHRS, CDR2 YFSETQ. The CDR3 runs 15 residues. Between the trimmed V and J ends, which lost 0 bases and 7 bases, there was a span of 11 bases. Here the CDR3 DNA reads TGCGCCAGCAGCTTGGTGGCAAATGGCAATTCACCCCTCCACTTT. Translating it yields CASSLVANGNSPLHF. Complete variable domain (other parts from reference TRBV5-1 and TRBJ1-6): KAGVTQTPRYLIKTRGQQVTLSCSPISGHRSVSWYQQTPGQGLQFLFEYFSETQRNKGNFPGRFSGRQFSNSRSEMNVSTLELGDSALYLCASSLVANGNSPLHFGNGTRLTVT.

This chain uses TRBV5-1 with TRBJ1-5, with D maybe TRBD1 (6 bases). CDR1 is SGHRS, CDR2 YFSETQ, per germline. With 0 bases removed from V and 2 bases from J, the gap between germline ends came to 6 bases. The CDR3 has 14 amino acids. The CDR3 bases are TGCGCCAGCAGCTTGGCAGGGGGCAATCAGCCCCAGCATTTT. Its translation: CASSLAGGNQPQHF.

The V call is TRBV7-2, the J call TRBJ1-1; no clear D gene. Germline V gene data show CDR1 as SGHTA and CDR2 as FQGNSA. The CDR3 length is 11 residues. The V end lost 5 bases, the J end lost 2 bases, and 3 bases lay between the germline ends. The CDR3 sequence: CASSLNTEAFF. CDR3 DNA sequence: TGTGCCAGCAGCCTAAACACTGAAGCTTTCTTT.

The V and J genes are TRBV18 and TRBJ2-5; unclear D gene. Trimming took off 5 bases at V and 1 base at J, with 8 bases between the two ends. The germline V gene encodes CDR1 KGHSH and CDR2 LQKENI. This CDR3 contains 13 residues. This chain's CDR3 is CASSGTSQETQYF. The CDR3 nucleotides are TGTGCCAGCTCAGGCACCAGCCAAGAGACCCAGTACTTC.

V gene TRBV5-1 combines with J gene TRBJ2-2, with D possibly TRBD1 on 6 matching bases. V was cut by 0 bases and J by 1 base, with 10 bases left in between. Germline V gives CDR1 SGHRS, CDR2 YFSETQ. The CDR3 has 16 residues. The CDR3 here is CASSLGGRGNTGELFF. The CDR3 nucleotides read TGCGCCAGCAGCTTGGGCGGCAGGGGGAACACCGGGGAGCTGTTTTTT.

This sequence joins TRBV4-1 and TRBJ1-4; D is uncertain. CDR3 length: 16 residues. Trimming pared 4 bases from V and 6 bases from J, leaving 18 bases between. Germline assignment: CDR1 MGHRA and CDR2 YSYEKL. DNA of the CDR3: TGCGCCAGCAGCCCCTACAGAGGGAGGATAGATGAAAAACTGTTTTTT. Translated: CASSPYRGRIDEKLFF.

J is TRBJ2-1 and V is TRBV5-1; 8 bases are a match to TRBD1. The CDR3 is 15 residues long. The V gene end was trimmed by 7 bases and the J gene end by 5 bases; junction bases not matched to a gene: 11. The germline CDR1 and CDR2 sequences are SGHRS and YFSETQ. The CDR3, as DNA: TGCGCCAGCCGTGACAGGACAGGGTTCGACAATGAGCAGTTCTTC. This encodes CASRDRTGFDNEQFF.

In DNA, the CDR3 is TGCGCCAGCAGTGACAAAGTACCCTACGAGCAGTACTTC. Residues: CASSDKVPYEQYF. J is TRBJ2-7 and V is TRBV10-2, with D uncertain. The V gene lost 3 bases and the J gene lost 2 bases, with 8 bases spanning the gap. CDR1 is WSHSY, CDR2 SAAADI, per germline. The CDR3 has 13 amino acids.